This entry lists 9 T cell receptor beta chains sequenced from one sample in a study of CD8 T cells in ankylosing spondylitis. TCRdb reprocessed the 5' RACE reads via MiXCR and lists one record per CDR3 protein. The sample yields some 240,000 distinct CDR3 sequences, 8% to 9.5% seen once. The sample was blood, either unsorted or a sorted T cell fraction (not recorded which). The receptor set was obtained from a male donor with ankylosing spondylitis or in good health (not recorded which).

This clonotype was detected ten times or more. V usage is TRBV6-2 or TRBV6-3 and J usage is TRBJ2-7; D is undetermined. The V gene lost 1 base and the J gene lost 3 bases, with 1 base spanning the gap. The CDR3 has 11 amino acids. Germline assignment: CDR1 MNHEY and CDR2 SVGEGT. This chain's CDR3 is CASSYFYEQYF. The CDR3 nucleotides are TGTGCCAGCAGTTACTTCTACGAGCAGTACTTC.

The V gene is TRBV6-2 or TRBV6-3, the J gene TRBJ2-1; 7 bases align to TRBD1. The V and J ends lost 5 bases and 10 bases, in that order; junction bases with no gene match: 8. The V gene's germline CDR1 is MNHEY and CDR2 SVGEGT. This CDR3 spans 13 amino acids. The CDR3 spells CASSPDRAREQFF. CDR3 sequence (DNA): TGTGCCAGCAGTCCCGACAGGGCCCGGGAGCAGTTCTTC.

This clonotype occurred many times. V gene TRBV10-3 combines with J gene TRBJ1-1; weak D call: TRBD1 (6 bases). Looked up from germline, CDR1 is ENHRY and CDR2 is SYGVKD. V was shortened by 11 bases and J by 5 bases, with 21 bases between the two germline ends. The CDR3 is 14 amino acids. CDR3 nucleotide sequence: TGTGCCGCAAACAGGGAGATCAGGGGTACTGAAGCTTTCTTT. As protein: CAANREIRGTEAFF.

In this sample, this clonotype turned up many times. The rearrangement joins TRBV27 to TRBJ2-3; weak D call: TRBD2 (7 bases). Germline V gene lookup returns CDR1 MNHEY and CDR2 SMNVEV (reference sequence). V lost 5 bases and J 0 bases, leaving 18 bases between the germline ends. The CDR3 is 17 amino acids. CDR3 in amino acids: CASSPWEGGGSTDTQYF. The CDR3 bases are TGTGCCAGCAGTCCATGGGAGGGAGGGGGAAGCACAGATACGCAGTATTTT.

This clonotype appeared once. A read error may be the cause here, since a much bigger clone is one base away. The rearrangement joins TRBV5-8 to TRBJ1-3; D not resolved. The CDR3 is 15 residues long. The germline V gene encodes CDR1 SGHTS and CDR2 YDEGEE. CDR3 region: CANSLGGLPGNTIYF. The CDR3, as DNA: TGTGCCAACAGCTTGGGAGGGCTACCTGGAAACACCATATATTTT.

This clonotype showed up many times. The gene calls are TRBV6-1 and TRBJ1-2, with TRBD1 identical over 10 bases. With 7 bases clipped from V and 0 bases from J, the junction kept 11 bases outside the gene matches. Germline V gene sequence: CDR1 MNHNS, CDR2 SASEGT. The CDR3 has 17 residues. The CDR3 DNA reads as TGTGCCAGCACCCCCCGACGGACAGGGGGGTCTAACTATGGCTACACCTTC. Its translation is CASTPRRTGGSNYGYTF.

This clonotype was counted many times. The chain's CDR3 is CASSTPGQGAGTEAFF. CDR3 DNA sequence: TGTGCCAGCAGCACACCGGGACAGGGGGCAGGCACTGAAGCTTTCTTT. The chain combines TRBV7-9 with TRBJ1-1; 12 bases agree with TRBD1. Germline CDR1 is SEHNR and CDR2 is FQNEAQ (reference sequence). The CDR3 length is 16 residues. With V trimmed by 5 bases and J by 4 bases, 8 bases remained unmatched.

This clonotype has a count of ten or more. V usage is TRBV20-1 and J usage is TRBJ2-7; D not certain. Trimming took 3 bases from V and 5 from J, leaving 14 bases between them. The CDR3 covers 13 residues. The germline CDR1 and CDR2 sequences are DFQATT and SNEGSKA (reference sequence). CDR3 region: CSASDLRYHEQYF. For the CDR3, the DNA is TGCAGTGCTAGTGATCTCAGGTACCACGAGCAGTACTTC.

This clonotype was recorded at least ten times. This chain uses TRBV5-1 with TRBJ2-7, with TRBD1 matching over 7 bases. CDR3 length: 14 residues. Germline V lookup: CDR1 SGHRS, CDR2 YFSETQ. V lost 0 bases, J lost 6 bases, and 6 bases stayed unmatched. The CDR3 DNA reads TGCGCCAGCAGCTTGGCCGGACAGGTCGGCGAGCAGTACTTC. Residues: CASSLAGQVGEQYF.